This entry concerns a single T cell receptor (beta chain). The specificity of this receptor is unknown. No much larger clone is present one base from it, and per-base qualities are unavailable. CDR1 and CDR2 are drawn from the germline V gene: SGHVS, FNYEAQ. At the junction V is shortened by 1 base and J by 2 bases, with 13 bases in between. Measured from the cysteine to the phenylalanine, the CDR3 is 16 residues long. Only the CDR3 portion is preserved as DNA: 48 bases, with reading frame beginning at the first base. Donors were patients with melanoma. Receptor libraries were prepared by the immunoSEQ multiplex PCR assay. TCRdb obtained this table from immuneACCESS and retained in-frame rearrangements with V and J assigned. These tables miss some clones; where compared with another copy, unresolved V genes account for less than half of the shortfall, and the remainder is unexplained. The sample table records roughly 3,900 clones; approximately 73% of these occur just once. The top ten clonotypes cover over 8.5% of the sample.

This record comes from a study of CD4+ T cells in melanoma (dated 2022 in TCRdb). About the full investigation: Neoantigen-specific CD4+ T cells in human melanoma were what the study investigated. The paper's findings and limits, for the study overall: According to the report, neoantigen-specific CD4+ T cells in melanoma displayed diverse differentiation states. Neoantigen-specific CD4+ T cells were reported to be correlated with the function of CD8+ T cells, macrophages and B cells.

The sample consisted of tumor tissue. This chain joins TRBV7-6 to TRBJ2-3, and possibly TRBD2, on 5 matching bases. This TCR derives from a human donor with melanoma. The nucleotide sequence reads TGTGCCAGCAGCTTAGAGGTGGGAGATCTCACAGATACGCAGTATTTT. This translates into CASSLEVGDLTDTQYF.